This TCR beta chain came from a study of human T cells and chemical hapten exposure. The sample's time point: pre-sensitization, week 0. The treatment here: therapeutic diphenylcyclopropenone sensitization with weekly scalp DPC. Only after blood had been drawn was each patch test applied. Unfractionated whole blood yielded total RNA. There are 17 residues in the CDR3. V was clipped by 0 bases and J by 4 bases; unmatched bases: 11. Germline CDR1 SGHRS, CDR2 YFSETQ. Remarks on this clonotype: Its target is unknown.

Regarding the study as a whole: Compared to controls, expanded TCRs made significantly more large clusters of similar CDR3s.

TCRdb reprocessed the RACE reads via MiXCR and lists one record per CDR3 protein. The sample has a few hundred thousand distinct CDR3 sequences, approximately 5.8% seen once. The sequences come from whole blood, collected in connection with sensitization to the hapten diphenylcyclopropenone (DPC). The chain joins TRBV5-1 to TRBJ2-7; TRBD2 matches at 9 bases. The receptor's source is a woman aged 18-35 years with alopecia areata. Some clones in this sample may be carry-over from other donors' samples. The CDR3 loop reads CASSLEFAGGPRYEQYF. Written as DNA, the CDR3 is TGCGCCAGCAGCTTGGAATTTGCGGGGGGGCCAAGGTACGAGCAGTACTTC.